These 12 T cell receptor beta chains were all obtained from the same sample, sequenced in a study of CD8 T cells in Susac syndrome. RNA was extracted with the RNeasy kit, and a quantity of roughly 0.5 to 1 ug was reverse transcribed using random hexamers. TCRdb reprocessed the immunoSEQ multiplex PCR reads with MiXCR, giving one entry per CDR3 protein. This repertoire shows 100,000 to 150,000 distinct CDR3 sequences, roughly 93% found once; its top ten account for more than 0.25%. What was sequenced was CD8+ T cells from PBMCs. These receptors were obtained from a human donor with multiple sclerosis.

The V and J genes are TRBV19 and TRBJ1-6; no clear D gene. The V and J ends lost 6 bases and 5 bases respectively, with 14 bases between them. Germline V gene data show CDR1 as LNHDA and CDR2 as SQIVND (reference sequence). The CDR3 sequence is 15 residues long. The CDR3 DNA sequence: TGTGCCAGTAGCTTTGCGAGCACGGATAATTCACCCCTCCACTTT. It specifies CASSFASTDNSPLHF. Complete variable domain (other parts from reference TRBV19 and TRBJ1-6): DGGITQSPKYLFRKEGQNVTLSCEQNLNHDAMYWYRQDPGQGLRLIYYSQIVNDFQKGDIAEGYSVSREKKESFPLTVTSAQKNPTAFYLCASSFASTDNSPLHFGNGTRLTVT.

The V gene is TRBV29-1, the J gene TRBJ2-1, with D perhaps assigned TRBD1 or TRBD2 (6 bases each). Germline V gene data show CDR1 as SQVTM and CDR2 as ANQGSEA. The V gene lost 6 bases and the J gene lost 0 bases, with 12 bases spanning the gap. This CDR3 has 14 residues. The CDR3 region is CSVEGGGSYNEQFF. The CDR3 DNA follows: TGCAGCGTCGAGGGGGGAGGCTCCTACAATGAGCAGTTCTTC.

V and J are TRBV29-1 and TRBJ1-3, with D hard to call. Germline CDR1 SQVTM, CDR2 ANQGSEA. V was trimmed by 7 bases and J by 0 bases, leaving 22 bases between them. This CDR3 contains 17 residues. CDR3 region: CSAQTRVVPNSGNTIYF. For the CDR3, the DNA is TGCAGCGCCCAAACCCGCGTAGTTCCCAACTCTGGAAACACCATATATTTT.

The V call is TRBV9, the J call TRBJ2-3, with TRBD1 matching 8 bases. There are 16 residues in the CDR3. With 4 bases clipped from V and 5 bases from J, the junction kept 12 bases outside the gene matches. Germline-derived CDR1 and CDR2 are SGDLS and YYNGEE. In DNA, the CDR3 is TGTGCCAGCAGCCTATCTACAGGGGGTTCTGGAGATACGCAGTATTTT. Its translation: CASSLSTGGSGDTQYF.

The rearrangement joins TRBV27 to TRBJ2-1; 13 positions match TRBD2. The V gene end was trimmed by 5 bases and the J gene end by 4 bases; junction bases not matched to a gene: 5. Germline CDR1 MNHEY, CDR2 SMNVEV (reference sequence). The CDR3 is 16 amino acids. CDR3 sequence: CASSRGLAGIYNEQFF. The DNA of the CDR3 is TGTGCCAGCAGTCGGGGACTAGCGGGGATATACAATGAGCAGTTCTTC.

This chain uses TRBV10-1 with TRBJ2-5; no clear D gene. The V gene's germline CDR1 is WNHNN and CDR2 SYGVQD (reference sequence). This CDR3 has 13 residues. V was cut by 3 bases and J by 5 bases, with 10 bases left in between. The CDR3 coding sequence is TGCGCCAGCAGTGATCACAAAAGGGAGACCCAGTACTTC. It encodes CASSDHKRETQYF.

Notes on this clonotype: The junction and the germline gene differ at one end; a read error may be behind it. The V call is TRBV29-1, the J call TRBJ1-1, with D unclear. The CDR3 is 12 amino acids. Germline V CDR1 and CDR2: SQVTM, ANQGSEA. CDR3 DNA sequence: TGCAGCGTTGGAGCGGCGAACACTGAAGTTTTCTTT. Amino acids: CSVGAANTEVFF.

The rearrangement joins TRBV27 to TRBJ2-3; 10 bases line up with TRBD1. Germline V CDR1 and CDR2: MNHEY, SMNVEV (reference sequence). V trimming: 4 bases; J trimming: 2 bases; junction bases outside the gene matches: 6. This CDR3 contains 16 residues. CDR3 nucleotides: TGTGCCAGCAGTTCCCCCGGGACAGGGGCCACAGATACGCAGTATTTT. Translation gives CASSSPGTGATDTQYF.

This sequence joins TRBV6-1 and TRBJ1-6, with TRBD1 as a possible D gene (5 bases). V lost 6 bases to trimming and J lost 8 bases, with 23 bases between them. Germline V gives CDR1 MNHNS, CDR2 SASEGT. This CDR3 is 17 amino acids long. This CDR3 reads CASRRPGADAGYSPLHF. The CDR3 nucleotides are TGTGCCAGCAGGCGCCCCGGGGCAGACGCTGGTTATTCACCCCTCCACTTT.

This CDR3 reads CASSPVGREADTQYF. In DNA, the CDR3 is TGTGCCAGCAGCCCGGTGGGGCGGGAGGCAGATACGCAGTATTTT. The chain uses TRBV7-2 and TRBJ2-3, with 8 nucleotides matching TRBD2. With V trimmed by 5 bases and J by 4 bases, 8 bases remained unmatched. Germline CDR1 is SGHTA and CDR2 is FQGNSA. This CDR3 has 15 amino acids. The complete variable domain, with remaining parts taken from reference TRBV7-2 and TRBJ2-3, reads GAGVSQSPSNKVTEKGKDVELRCDPISGHTALYWYRQSLGQGLEFLIYFQGNSAPDKSGLPSDRFSAERTGGSVSTLTIQRTQQEDSAVYLCASSPVGREADTQYFGPGTRLTVL.

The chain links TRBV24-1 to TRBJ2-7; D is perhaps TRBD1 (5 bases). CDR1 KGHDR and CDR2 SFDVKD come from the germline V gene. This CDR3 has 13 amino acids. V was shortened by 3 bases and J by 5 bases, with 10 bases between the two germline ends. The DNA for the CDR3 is TGTGCCACCAGTGATGGGGCGGATGACGAGCAGTACTTC. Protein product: CATSDGADDEQYF.

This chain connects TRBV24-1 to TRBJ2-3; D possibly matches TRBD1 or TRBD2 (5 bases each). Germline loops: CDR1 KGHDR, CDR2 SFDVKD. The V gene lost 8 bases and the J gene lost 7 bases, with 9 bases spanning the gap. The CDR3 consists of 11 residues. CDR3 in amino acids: CATTEGYTQYF. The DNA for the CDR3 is TGTGCCACCACCGAGGGGTATACGCAGTATTTT.